Presented here are 18 T cell receptor beta chains from one specimen sequenced in a study of blood T cell repertoires in COVID-19. Assay used: immunoSEQ multiplex PCR; TCRdb lists only in-frame clones, some missing. The sample lists 250,000 or so clones, 65% to 90% occurring once. Sequenced input: peripheral blood. The receptors come from a man aged 30 to 39 with active or convalescent COVID-19.

The chain couples TRBV5-5 to TRBJ2-2; no clear D. Germline V CDR1 and CDR2: SGHKS, YYEKEE (reference sequence). V lost 5 bases, J lost 0 bases, and 11 bases lay in between. The CDR3 runs 15 residues. CDR3 DNA sequence: TGTGCCAGCAGGGTCTCGGGTACGAACACCGGGGAGCTGTTTTTT. Amino acid sequence: CASRVSGTNTGELFF.

This chain connects TRBV7-2 to TRBJ1-5, with D perhaps TRBD1 (5 bases). The germline CDR1 and CDR2 sequences are SGHTA and FQGNSA. Trimming removed 0 bases at V and 4 bases at J, with 10 bases between. The CDR3 is 15 amino acids. The CDR3: CASSLALGGNQPQHF. The DNA of the CDR3 is TGTGCCAGCAGCTTAGCCTTGGGGGGTAATCAGCCCCAGCATTTT.

V gene TRBV5-1 combines with J gene TRBJ2-1; 7 bases match TRBD1. Per germline, CDR1 SGHRS and CDR2 YFSETQ. V gave up 2 bases and J gave up 9 bases; unmatched junction bases: 8. CDR3 length: 14 residues. The CDR3 bases are TGCGCCAGCAGCTTAGCAGGGGGACGTAGTGAGCAGTTCTTC. Protein product: CASSLAGGRSEQFF.

The gene calls are TRBV9 and TRBJ2-3; 7 bases line up with TRBD2. The CDR3 sequence is 16 residues long. Germline V gene lookup returns CDR1 SGDLS and CDR2 YYNGEE. V trimming: 1 base; J trimming: 1 base; junction bases outside the gene matches: 6. The CDR3 spells CASSVQVGGGTDTQYF. The CDR3 region has the DNA TGTGCCAGCAGCGTACAGGTGGGGGGGGGCACAGATACGCAGTATTTT.

V and J are TRBV11-2 and TRBJ2-7; D not resolved. The ends were cut back, 0 bases at V and 4 bases at J, with 7 bases in the middle. CDR3 size: 13 residues. CDR1 is SGHAT, CDR2 FQNNGV, per germline. CDR3 amino acids: CASSLDLLYEQYF. The CDR3 nucleotides are TGTGCCAGCAGCTTAGACCTTTTGTACGAGCAGTACTTC.

The chain joins TRBV7-8 to TRBJ1-5, with 7 bases matching TRBD1. Germline V gives CDR1 SGHVS, CDR2 FQNEAQ. V shed 2 bases, J shed 1 base, and the junction held 11 bases outside the gene matches. This CDR3 spans 18 amino acids. CDR3 amino acids: CASSLFTPGGRSNQPQHF. As DNA, the CDR3 is TGTGCCAGCAGCTTATTCACCCCAGGGGGGAGGAGCAATCAGCCCCAGCATTTT.

The chain joins TRBV5-1 to TRBJ1-6; D uncertain. The CDR3 length is 13 residues. Germline-derived CDR1 and CDR2 are SGHRS and YFSETQ. The V and J ends lost 3 bases and 12 bases respectively, with 13 bases between them. The CDR3 loop is CASSSTPFGPLHF. CDR3 DNA sequence: TGCGCCAGCAGCTCCACCCCTTTCGGACCCCTCCACTTT.

The chain carries TRBV19 and TRBJ1-6; 9 bases match TRBD1. CDR1 LNHDA and CDR2 SQIVND come from the germline V gene (reference sequence). The V gene end was trimmed by 6 bases and the J gene end by 10 bases; junction bases not matched to a gene: 7. The CDR3 loop spans 14 amino acids. CDR3 sequence reads: CASSQGQGFSPLHF. The DNA for the CDR3 is TGTGCCAGTAGCCAGGGACAGGGTTTCTCACCCCTCCACTTT.

V usage is TRBV7-2 and J usage is TRBJ2-5; 10 bases match TRBD1. The CDR3 length is 15 residues. The germline gives CDR1 SGHTA, CDR2 FQGNSA. The trim removed 5 bases at V and 5 bases at J, leaving 8 bases unmatched. CDR3 in amino acids: CASSPDRGHGETQYF. CDR3 bases: TGTGCCAGCAGCCCAGACAGGGGGCACGGGGAGACCCAGTACTTC.

The chain employs TRBV7-9 and TRBJ2-7; TRBD1 matches at 8 bases. With 6 bases clipped from V and 6 bases from J, the junction kept 4 bases outside the gene matches. The germline V gene has CDR1 SEHNR and CDR2 FQNEAQ (reference sequence). The CDR3 extends over 12 amino acids. This CDR3 is CASSNDRGEQYF. The CDR3, as DNA: TGTGCCAGCAGTAACGACAGGGGCGAGCAGTACTTC.

The rearrangement links TRBV3-1 (or the pseudogene TRBV3-2) to TRBJ2-3, with a tentative D call TRBD1 (6 bases). Trimming shortened V by 4 bases and J by 0 bases, and 14 bases separated the two germline ends. Per germline, CDR1 LGHDT and CDR2 YNNKEL (reference sequence). The CDR3 is made up of 16 amino acids. The CDR3 reads CASSRKGVWSTDTQYF. DNA for the CDR3: TGTGCCAGCAGCCGCAAGGGGGTTTGGAGCACAGATACGCAGTATTTT.

The CDR3 DNA follows: TGTGCCAGCAGAAGAGGGGGATTGGGGGCGGAAAAACTGTTTTTT. It is translated as CASRRGGLGAEKLFF. V and J are TRBV27 and TRBJ1-4; the D gene is possibly TRBD1 (6 bases). Trimming took off 6 bases at V and 8 bases at J, with 19 bases between the two ends. Per germline, CDR1 MNHEY and CDR2 SMNVEV (reference sequence). The length of the CDR3 is 15 residues.

The genes are TRBV7-9 and TRBJ2-3, with 9 bases that match TRBD2. From germline, CDR1 is SEHNR and CDR2 FQNEAQ (reference sequence). Trimming took 7 bases from V and 4 from J; bases not matched to a gene: 6. The CDR3 totals 14 residues. The CDR3 region is CASNAGGLSDTQYF. For the CDR3, the DNA is TGTGCCAGCAATGCGGGGGGGCTGTCAGATACGCAGTATTTT.

The V call is TRBV3-1 (or the pseudogene TRBV3-2), the J call TRBJ2-2, with 7 bases fitting TRBD1. CDR1 is LGHDT, CDR2 YNNKEL, per germline (reference sequence). The CDR3 covers 19 residues. J was trimmed by 8 bases and V by 4 bases; bases with no gene match: 22. This CDR3 is CASSPSYPGQLFQGGELFF. As DNA, the CDR3 is TGTGCCAGCAGCCCTAGTTACCCGGGACAGCTATTCCAGGGGGGGGAGCTGTTTTTT.

The chain employs TRBV9 and TRBJ2-3; 7 bases line up with TRBD1. The CDR3 has 18 residues. Germline V gene data show CDR1 as SGDLS and CDR2 as YYNGEE. Unmatched junction bases numbered 14, after V lost 4 bases and J lost 0 bases. The CDR3 DNA follows: TGTGCCAGCAGCCCCTCAAAAGGGACAGCTACTAGCACAGATACGCAGTATTTT. It specifies CASSPSKGTATSTDTQYF.

This clone has just a few counts. The rearrangement links TRBV5-4 to TRBJ2-3; the D is unclear. Germline values: CDR1 SGHNT, CDR2 YYREEE (reference sequence). The CDR3 totals 11 residues. V lost 10 bases and J 4 bases, leaving 10 bases between the germline ends. Here the CDR3 DNA reads TGTGCCGGCCATGGTTCAGATACGCAGTATTTT. Its protein product is CAGHGSDTQYF.

The rearrangement uses TRBV5-1 and TRBJ1-1; 7 nucleotides align to TRBD1. This CDR3 has 11 residues. The trim removed 4 bases at V and 10 bases at J, leaving 4 bases unmatched. Germline V gene lookup returns CDR1 SGHRS and CDR2 YFSETQ. In DNA form, the CDR3 reads TGCGCCAGCAGCCAGGGGGTTGGAGCTTTCTTT. Translating it yields CASSQGVGAFF.

The chain recombines TRBV19 with TRBJ1-4; tentative D call: TRBD1 (5 bases). This CDR3 region has 14 residues. V was pared by 3 bases and J by 5 bases, with 10 bases between. Per the germline V gene, CDR1 is LNHDA and CDR2 is SQIVND (reference sequence). The CDR3 region is CASSIGRVNEKLFF. The CDR3 DNA sequence: TGTGCCAGTAGTATTGGCAGGGTGAATGAAAAACTGTTTTTT.